Described below is a single T cell receptor beta chain sequence and its context. Its matching antigen is unknown. PCR amplification relied on 60 Vbeta primers (plus 13 Jbeta primers). TCRdb's copy holds only in-frame clones and misses some; the assay was immunoSEQ multiplex PCR. Among about 150,000 clones, roughly 80% were seen once, and the ten largest hold 3.5% to 4.5%. The sample belongs to a study of cytomegalovirus exposure and HLA in healthy donors. General study results and limits: Certain indistinguishable V segments, among them TRBV6-2 and TRBV6-3, were excluded.

Germline CDR1 reads MDHEN; CDR2 reads SYDVKM. V lost 6 bases and J 3 bases, leaving 14 bases between the germline ends. The CDR3 has 14 residues. This TCR was recovered from a woman aged 40 to 50 in good health and CMV-seropositive. Input material: PBMCs. V is TRBV28 and J is TRBJ1-1; a possible D gene is TRBD1 (5 bases). Here the CDR3 DNA reads TGTGCCAGCAGATCAGGGCTTGAGGACACTGAAGCTTTCTTT. It encodes CASRSGLEDTEAFF.